The rows below give T cell receptor beta chains drawn from one sample of a study of CD8 T cells in ankylosing spondylitis. TCRdb passed the 5' RACE reads through MiXCR, listing each CDR3 protein once. Here the sample spans 50,000 to 70,000 distinct CDR3 sequences, under 7.5% being singletons. The sequenced sample was synovial fluid, either unsorted or a sorted T cell fraction (not recorded which). The receptors derive from a male donor with ankylosing spondylitis. Both conserved end residues are part of each CDR3. D genes are given only for firm matches. Expanded clones are given a class, and other clones once, few, many or no size at all.

>TRBV28|medium-sized|NA|TRBJ2-3
CASSGTVAPDTQYF
TGTGCCAGCAGTGGGACGGTCGCTCCCGATACGCAGTATTTT
>TRBV7-9|few|NA|TRBJ2-7
CASSYLIGVTYEQYF
TGTGCCAGCAGTTACCTTATTGGAGTTACCTACGAGCAGTACTTC
>TRBV12-3/TRBV12-4|many|NA|TRBJ1-5
CASSLSENQPQHF
TGTGCCAGCAGTCTGTCAGAGAATCAGCCCCAGCATTTT
>TRBV7-3|few|NA|TRBJ2-5
CASSSGGVGQETQYF
TGTGCCAGCAGCTCGGGTGGTGTGGGCCAAGAGACCCAGTACTTC
>TRBV11-1|many|NA|TRBJ2-1
CASSPGTPEYNEQFF
TGTGCCAGCAGCCCCGGAACGCCCGAATACAATGAGCAGTTCTTC
>TRBV7-2|many|TRBD2|TRBJ2-2
CASSLTSGSAGELFF
TGTGCCAGCAGCCTGACTAGCGGGAGTGCCGGGGAGCTGTTTTTT
>TRBV5-1|few|TRBD1|TRBJ1-6
CASSQIQGTSPLHF
TGCGCCAGCAGCCAAATACAGGGGACCTCACCCCTCCACTTT
>TRBV3-1|NA|NA|TRBJ1-6
CASSQEPLNASPLHF
TGTGCCAGCAGCCAAGAACCATTAAATGCTTCACCCCTCCACTTT
>TRBV20-1|many|NA|TRBJ2-2
CSARGGRGVGELFF
TGCAGTGCTAGAGGTGGGAGAGGCGTCGGGGAGCTGTTTTTT
>TRBV20-1|few|NA|TRBJ2-5
CSAFPSAGTLQETQYF
TGCAGTGCTTTCCCGTCTGCGGGGACGTTGCAAGAGACCCAGTACTTC
>TRBV2|many|NA|TRBJ2-2
CASMGRRELFF
TGTGCCAGCATGGGACGCCGGGAGCTGTTTTTT
>TRBV6-2/TRBV6-3|many|NA|TRBJ2-1
CASSYSEPSDPSGNEQFF
TGTGCCAGCAGTTACTCAGAACCTAGCGATCCTTCGGGCAATGAGCAGTTCTTC
>TRBV24-1|many|TRBD1|TRBJ2-3
CATSSTGGRRDTQYF
TGTGCCACCAGTTCCACAGGGGGCCGACGAGATACGCAGTATTTT
>TRBV7-3|NA|NA|TRBJ2-5
CASSLSDRETQYF
TGTGCCAGCAGCTTAAGCGATAGGGAGACCCAGTACTTC
>TRBV5-6|NA|NA|TRBJ2-2
CASSSGRVVTGELFF
TGTGCCAGCAGCTCCGGCAGGGTTGTTACCGGGGAGCTGTTTTTT
>TRBV6-5|many|NA|TRBJ2-1
CASSYSNSGFNEQFF
TGTGCCAGCAGTTACTCCAACAGCGGGTTCAATGAGCAGTTCTTC
>TRBV28|many|TRBD1|TRBJ2-3
CASSLGRDRGYTDTQYF
TGTGCCAGCAGTTTGGGTCGGGACAGGGGGTACACAGATACGCAGTATTTT
>TRBV20-1|many|NA|TRBJ2-1
CSARDASIIYNEQFF
TGCAGTGCTAGAGATGCTAGTATCATCTACAATGAGCAGTTCTTC
>TRBV5-6|many|TRBD1|TRBJ1-4
CASSLIGQGGRNEKLFF
TGTGCCAGCAGCTTGATTGGACAGGGTGGGCGGAATGAAAAACTGTTTTTT
>TRBV28|few|NA|TRBJ1-6
CASSPRSKNSPLHF
TGTGCCAGCAGCCCTCGAAGTAAAAATTCACCCCTCCACTTT
>TRBV28|many|TRBD2|TRBJ2-7
CASTEGGPYEQYF
TGTGCCAGCACTGAGGGAGGGCCGTACGAGCAGTACTTC
>TRBV7-2|many|NA|TRBJ1-4
CASSLGPGEKLFF
TGTGCCAGCAGCTTAGGCCCTGGAGAAAAACTGTTTTTT
>TRBV11-3|many|NA|TRBJ2-5
CASSPLSGDGETQYF
TGTGCCAGCAGCCCGCTATCGGGAGATGGAGAGACCCAGTACTTC
>TRBV28|few|TRBD1|TRBJ2-5
CASGTGGQETQYF
TGTGCCAGCGGTACAGGGGGCCAAGAGACCCAGTACTTC
>TRBV20-1|many|TRBD2|TRBJ2-3
CSSGTSGRYTQYF
TGCAGTAGTGGGACTAGCGGGAGATATACGCAGTATTTT
>TRBV7-3|NA|TRBD1|TRBJ1-1
CASSFAGTDEAFF
TGTGCCAGCAGCTTTGCCGGGACAGATGAAGCTTTCTTT
>TRBV28|many|NA|TRBJ2-3
CASSLNGVSTDTQYF
TGTGCCAGCAGTTTAAATGGGGTGAGCACAGATACGCAGTATTTT
>TRBV5-1|many|NA|TRBJ2-1
CASERGWGSSYNEQFF
TGCGCCAGCGAACGGGGATGGGGAAGCTCCTACAATGAGCAGTTCTTC
>TRBV3-1|few|NA|TRBJ1-1
CASSHLQQPGDSEAFF
TGTGCCAGCAGCCACCTTCAACAACCAGGGGATAGTGAAGCTTTCTTT
>TRBV7-7|NA|NA|TRBJ2-5
CASSLEAGKSAETQYF
TGTGCCAGCAGCTTAGAAGCAGGGAAGTCTGCAGAGACCCAGTACTTC
>TRBV5-4|once|TRBD2|TRBJ2-2
CASRTLAGGSTRELFF
TGTGCCAGCAGGACGCTAGCGGGAGGTTCCACTAGGGAGCTGTTTTTT
>TRBV5-1|medium-sized|NA|TRBJ2-2
CASRPGLTTTGELFF
TGCGCCAGCAGGCCGGGACTTACGACCACCGGGGAGCTGTTTTTT
>TRBV7-3|many|TRBD1|TRBJ1-1
CASSPRDREDTEAFF
TGTGCCAGCAGCCCAAGGGACAGGGAGGATACTGAAGCTTTCTTT
>TRBV29-1|many|TRBD1|TRBJ2-5
CSGGQGRAETQYF
TGCAGCGGTGGACAGGGACGGGCAGAGACCCAGTACTTC
>TRBV12-3/TRBV12-4|few|NA|TRBJ2-3
CASSPGGPRITQYF
TGTGCCAGCAGCCCCGGGGGCCCTAGGATAACGCAGTATTTT
>TRBV14|many|TRBD2|TRBJ2-1
CASKGLAVNEQFF
TGTGCCAGCAAGGGACTAGCGGTCAATGAGCAGTTCTTC
>TRBV21-1|NA|NA|TRBJ2-7
CASSKVTTGGTSYEQYF
TGTGCCAGCAGCAAAGTTACTACAGGGGGGACGTCCTACGAGCAGTACTTC
>TRBV5-6|NA|TRBD1|TRBJ2-1
CASSAGTGFMHEQFF
TGTGCCAGCAGCGCCGGGACAGGGTTTATGCATGAGCAGTTCTTC
>TRBV5-1|NA|NA|TRBJ1-1
CASSPMPAWNTEAFF
TGCGCCAGCAGCCCTATGCCCGCTTGGAACACTGAAGCTTTCTTT
>TRBV19|NA|TRBD2|TRBJ2-1
CASSIGGRYNEQFF
TGTGCCAGTAGTATAGGCGGGAGATACAATGAGCAGTTCTTC
>TRBV6-2/TRBV6-3|many|TRBD2|TRBJ2-2
CASTSGTSGVTGELFF
TGTGCCAGCACCTCCGGGACTAGCGGGGTCACCGGGGAGCTGTTTTTT
>TRBV9|medium-sized|NA|TRBJ2-5
CASSVGNDRKTQYF
TGTGCCAGCAGCGTAGGGAACGACCGAAAGACCCAGTACTTC
>TRBV7-3|many|NA|TRBJ2-2
CASSLISNTGELFF
TGTGCCAGCAGCTTAATCTCTAACACCGGGGAGCTGTTTTTT
>TRBV5-6|many|TRBD1|TRBJ2-5
CASSLAWTGHQETQYF
TGTGCCAGCAGCTTGGCTTGGACAGGCCATCAAGAGACCCAGTACTTC
>TRBV25-1|many|NA|TRBJ2-7
CASSDSGYEQYF
TGTGCCAGCAGTGACAGTGGTTACGAGCAGTACTTC
>TRBV7-8|NA|TRBD1|TRBJ2-7
CASSFHRGYEQYF
TGTGCCAGCAGCTTCCACAGGGGATACGAGCAGTACTTC
>TRBV20-1|many|NA|TRBJ1-1
CSARPGGRFTEAFF
TGCAGTGCTAGACCGGGAGGGCGTTTCACTGAAGCTTTCTTT
>TRBV7-8|many|NA|TRBJ2-1
CASSQGPVNEQFF
TGTGCCAGCAGCCAAGGACCCGTCAATGAGCAGTTCTTC
>TRBV12-3/TRBV12-4|many|NA|TRBJ2-1
CASSLERRLEGFF
TGTGCCAGCAGTTTAGAAAGGAGGCTAGAGGGGTTCTTC
>TRBV19|few|NA|TRBJ2-3
CASSPGGTDTQYF
TGTGCCAGTAGTCCAGGGGGCACAGATACGCAGTATTTT
>TRBV7-3|many|TRBD1|TRBJ2-1
CASSLKEQGARGEQFF
TGTGCCAGCAGCTTAAAAGAACAGGGGGCGCGGGGTGAGCAGTTCTTC
>TRBV9|many|NA|TRBJ2-7
CASSVEPGTAAGQYF
TGTGCCAGCAGCGTAGAACCCGGCACTGCTGCGGGGCAGTACTTC
>TRBV29-1|many|NA|TRBJ2-7
CSVWTGPNIDEQYF
TGCAGCGTTTGGACTGGACCGAACATTGACGAGCAGTACTTC
>TRBV11-2|many|TRBD1|TRBJ2-2
CASSDVQGAVGELFF
TGTGCCAGCTCCGATGTACAGGGGGCGGTCGGGGAGCTGTTTTTT
>TRBV4-2|NA|NA|TRBJ1-1
CASSQEWGRQETEAFF
TGTGCCAGCAGCCAAGAATGGGGACGGCAGGAGACTGAAGCTTTCTTT
>TRBV7-9|few|NA|TRBJ2-2
CASSPRDLPTGELFF
TGTGCCAGCAGCCCCCGGGACTTACCTACCGGGGAGCTGTTTTTT
>TRBV24-1|many|NA|TRBJ1-5
CATSDSTDQPQHF
TGTGCCACCAGTGATTCGACAGATCAGCCCCAGCATTTT